These T cell receptor beta chains were read from a single sample in a study of T-cell memory formation after mild COVID-19. TCRdb reanalysed the 5' RACE reads using MiXCR and keeps one entry per CDR3 protein. The sample includes around 49,000 distinct CDR3 sequences, roughly 27% of them seen just once. The sample consisted of PBMCs or a T cell subset sorted from them (not recorded which). These receptor sequences come from a man younger than 30 who had mild COVID-19 (a few samples of this study predate the infection). Cell type and time point are not known. Each CDR3 is given with its conserved first and last residue. A D gene is named only where the DNA matches it firmly. Size values are once, few and many counts, or a class for expanded clones, and some rows have none.

d_call j_call clone_size v_call cdr3_aa cdr3_nt
TRBD2 TRBJ2-5 NA TRBV24-1 CATSDGTKRGQETQYF TGTGCCACCAGTGACGGGACTAAGAGGGGCCAAGAGACCCAGTACTTC
NA TRBJ1-3 NA TRBV5-4 CASSFGSGNTIYF TGTGCCAGCAGCTTCGGCTCTGGAAACACCATATATTTT
TRBD1 TRBJ2-7 few TRBV24-1 CATSDPRGRRSYEQYF TGTGCCACCAGTGATCCCAGGGGGCGAAGATCGTACGAGCAGTACTTC
NA TRBJ1-1 few TRBV6-1 CASSEWVRSRFDEAFF TGTGCCAGCAGTGAATGGGTCCGGAGTCGTTTTGATGAAGCTTTCTTT
TRBD2 TRBJ2-3 NA TRBV12-3/TRBV12-4 CASSRVVAGGTDTQYF TGTGCCAGCAGTCGTGTTGTAGCGGGGGGCACAGATACGCAGTATTTT
NA TRBJ2-1 few TRBV4-3 CASSQDGGTSNEQFF TGCGCCAGCAGCCAAGATGGGGGGACCTCTAATGAGCAGTTCTTC
NA TRBJ2-7 few TRBV2 CASSRDNYEQYF TGTGCCAGCAGTCGGGACAACTACGAGCAGTACTTC
TRBD1 TRBJ1-1 NA TRBV4-1 CASSLQGNEAFF TGCGCCAGCAGCTTACAGGGGAATGAAGCTTTCTTT
NA TRBJ1-6 NA TRBV5-6 CASSLDGYYNSPLHF TGTGCCAGCAGCTTGGACGGATACTATAATTCACCCCTCCACTTT
NA TRBJ2-1 few TRBV6-2/TRBV6-3 CASSYSRDGYNEQFF TGTGCCAGCAGTTACTCTCGGGACGGCTACAATGAGCAGTTCTTC
TRBD2 TRBJ2-3 few TRBV3-1 CASSYPGGGAGRDTQYF TGTGCCAGCAGCTATCCCGGCGGGGGGGCCGGGCGTGATACGCAGTATTTT
NA TRBJ1-1 once TRBV10-3 CAIRMDSRNTEAFF TGTGCCATCAGAATGGACAGTCGCAACACTGAAGCTTTCTTT
NA TRBJ2-7 few TRBV12-5 CASGHSTYEQYF TGTGCTAGTGGCCACAGCACCTACGAGCAGTACTTC
NA TRBJ2-7 few TRBV4-1 CASSQGQHPAYEQYF TGCGCCAGCAGCCAAGGGCAACATCCGGCCTACGAGCAGTACTTC
TRBD1 TRBJ2-6 NA TRBV3-1 CASSRRDRGTGANVLTF TGTGCCAGCAGCCGCCGGGACAGGGGCACAGGGGCCAACGTCCTGACTTTC
TRBD2 TRBJ2-1 NA TRBV4-3 CASSQDRTSGYEQFF TGCGCCAGCAGCCAAGACAGGACTAGCGGCTATGAGCAGTTCTTC
NA TRBJ2-5 NA TRBV7-6 CASSLRDVETQYF TGTGCCAGCAGCTTAAGGGATGTCGAGACCCAGTACTTC
NA TRBJ2-1 few TRBV27 CASSLWDPGASEQFF TGTGCCAGCAGTTTATGGGATCCCGGGGCCTCTGAGCAGTTCTTC
NA TRBJ2-5 NA TRBV27 CASRGGRETQYF TGTGCCAGCAGGGGGGGCCGGGAGACCCAGTACTTC
TRBD2 TRBJ2-5 NA TRBV9 CASTLWASGAETQYF TGTGCCAGCACCCTATGGGCTAGCGGAGCGGAGACCCAGTACTTC
NA TRBJ2-3 NA TRBV29-1 CSVPLTSTDTQYF TGCAGCGTCCCCTTGACTAGCACAGATACGCAGTATTTT
NA TRBJ2-3 few TRBV4-3 CASSQEVRSHSTDTQYF TGCGCCAGCAGCCAAGAAGTTCGATCCCATAGCACAGATACGCAGTATTTT
TRBD2 TRBJ2-3 NA TRBV7-9 CASSLETSGVQAQYF TGTGCCAGCAGCTTAGAGACTAGCGGGGTCCAGGCGCAGTATTTT
TRBD2 TRBJ2-1 once TRBV5-1 CASSTPSGSYDNEQFF TGCGCCAGCAGCACCCCTAGCGGGAGTTACGACAATGAGCAGTTCTTC
NA TRBJ1-4 many TRBV18 CASSPSVGGVATNEKLFF TGTGCCAGCTCACCCTCGGTGGGGGGCGTCGCAACTAATGAAAAACTGTTTTTT
NA TRBJ2-5 many TRBV6-2/TRBV6-3 CASSYSRQGRAETQYF TGTGCCAGCAGTTACTCCCGGCAGGGTCGGGCGGAGACCCAGTACTTC
NA TRBJ2-3 few TRBV5-6 CASWRGTDTQYF TGTGCCAGCTGGCGGGGCACAGATACGCAGTATTTT
NA TRBJ2-7 NA TRBV5-1 CASSSLGEQYF TGCGCCAGCAGCTCCCTGGGCGAGCAGTACTTC
TRBD1 TRBJ2-3 few TRBV5-1 CASSFLDRTGRSDTQYF TGCGCCAGCAGCTTTCTTGATCGGACAGGGAGGTCAGATACGCAGTATTTT
NA TRBJ1-1 few TRBV12-3/TRBV12-4 CASMSENTEAFF TGTGCCAGCATGTCGGAGAACACTGAAGCTTTCTTT
NA TRBJ2-3 NA TRBV3-1 CASSQADQYGTDTQYF TGTGCCAGCAGCCAAGCGGATCAATACGGCACAGATACGCAGTATTTT
NA TRBJ2-2 NA TRBV7-2 CASSTLTRDGTNTGELFF TGTGCCAGCAGCACGCTAACCCGGGACGGAACGAACACCGGGGAGCTGTTTTTT
NA TRBJ1-5 NA TRBV15 CATSSVPEGWGNQPQHF TGTGCCACCAGCAGTGTTCCGGAGGGTTGGGGCAATCAGCCCCAGCATTTT
NA TRBJ2-7 NA TRBV19 CASSGATYEQYF TGTGCCAGTAGCGGCGCAACCTACGAGCAGTACTTC
TRBD1 TRBJ2-1 few TRBV11-3 CASSSLGQGVRNEQFF TGTGCCAGCAGCTCCCTCGGACAGGGGGTGAGGAATGAGCAGTTCTTC
TRBD2 TRBJ2-2 many TRBV6-4 CASSASGDTGELFF TGTGCCAGCAGTGCTAGCGGGGACACCGGGGAGCTGTTTTTT
NA TRBJ2-2 many TRBV5-1 CASSFTHSNTGELFF TGCGCCAGCAGTTTTACACACTCGAACACCGGGGAGCTGTTTTTT
NA TRBJ2-5 NA TRBV12-3/TRBV12-4 CASSFGGVGETQYF TGTGCCAGCAGTTTTGGAGGGGTTGGGGAGACCCAGTACTTC
TRBD2 TRBJ2-2 few TRBV6-5 CASRPPGGSNTGELFF TGTGCCAGCAGGCCTCCGGGGGGATCGAACACCGGGGAGCTGTTTTTT
TRBD2 TRBJ2-1 NA TRBV24-1 CATSEPGTSGNEQFF TGTGCCACCAGTGAGCCCGGGACTAGCGGCAATGAGCAGTTCTTC
NA TRBJ1-1 NA TRBV6-5 CASSPGQGGREAFF TGTGCCAGCAGCCCCGGGCAGGGCGGGAGGGAAGCTTTCTTT
TRBD1 TRBJ1-1 few TRBV7-2 CASSLAGTGNTEAFF TGTGCCAGCAGCTTAGCCGGGACAGGGAACACTGAAGCTTTCTTT
NA TRBJ2-3 few TRBV6-4 CASSDGGTTDTQYF TGTGCCAGCAGTGATGGGGGGACCACAGATACGCAGTATTTT
TRBD2 TRBJ2-5 NA TRBV4-3 CASSFSGGLQETQYF TGCGCCAGCAGTTTTAGCGGGGGTCTACAAGAGACCCAGTACTTC
TRBD1 TRBJ2-7 few TRBV11-1 CASSLAGQVEQYF TGTGCCAGCAGCTTAGCGGGACAGGTTGAGCAGTACTTC
NA TRBJ2-1 NA TRBV30 CAWSVPPRGAYNEQFF TGTGCCTGGAGTGTACCCCCACGGGGAGCCTACAATGAGCAGTTCTTC
TRBD1 TRBJ1-6 NA TRBV13 CASSLGRGGPYNSPLHF TGTGCCAGCAGCTTAGGCCGAGGGGGCCCCTATAATTCACCCCTCCACTTT
TRBD2 TRBJ2-5 NA TRBV7-9 CAGSLKRGFMETQYF TGTGCCGGCAGCTTGAAGCGGGGCTTCATGGAGACCCAGTACTTC
NA TRBJ1-1 few TRBV20-1 CSARGLESGTEAFF TGCAGTGCTAGAGGGCTGGAGTCGGGCACTGAAGCTTTCTTT
NA TRBJ2-5 NA TRBV20-1 CSARSVSHKETQYF TGCAGTGCTCGCTCCGTGAGTCACAAAGAGACCCAGTACTTC
NA TRBJ1-1 few TRBV12-3/TRBV12-4 CASRYRDAAEAFF TGTGCCAGCAGGTACAGGGACGCCGCTGAAGCTTTCTTT